The rows below give T cell receptor beta chains drawn from one sample of a study of glioma-infiltrating T cells after dendritic cell vaccination. Profiled with immunoSEQ multiplex PCR; TCRdb holds only in-frame clones, not every one. Here the sample spans 55,000 to 75,000 clones, around 85% being singletons. The material sequenced was blood, taken after dendritic cell vaccination. The receptors were gathered from a human donor with glioblastoma. Both conserved end residues are part of each CDR3. A D gene is named only where the DNA matches it firmly. Size tells how often a clone was seen (once, few, many) or the class of an expanded clone, and some rows leave it out.

J gene | V gene | D gene | clone size | CDR3 DNA | CDR3 protein
TRBJ2-3 | TRBV7-2 | - | once | TGTGCCAGCAGCTTAGCGGGCCCCCGGACAGATACGCAGTATTTT | CASSLAGPRTDTQYF
TRBJ2-3 | TRBV5-1 | - | - | TGCGCCAGCAGCTTGGACAGGGATAGAACAGATACGCAGTATTTT | CASSLDRDRTDTQYF
TRBJ1-2 | TRBV5-6 | TRBD1 | - | TGTGCCAGCAGCTTGGTGGTGGCAGGGGGAGCGGGCTATGGCTACACCTTC | CASSLVVAGGAGYGYTF
TRBJ1-6 | TRBV7-6 | TRBD1 | - | TGTGCCAGCAGAGACAGGGTGACTTCACCCCTCCACTTT | CASRDRVTSPLHF
TRBJ2-2 | TRBV5-6 | TRBD1 | few | TGTGCCAGCAGCTCATACTCCGGGACAGGGTACACCGGGGAGCTGTTTTTT | CASSSYSGTGYTGELFF
TRBJ2-1 | TRBV10-2 | - | - | TGCGCCAGCAGAACAGGGATGTACAATGAGCAGTTCTTC | CASRTGMYNEQFF
TRBJ1-2 | TRBV4-3 | TRBD1 | - | TGCGCCAGCAGCCAAGAGGGAGGGACAGGGTTTACCTATGGCTACACCTTC | CASSQEGGTGFTYGYTF
TRBJ2-2 | TRBV7-2 | TRBD2 | - | TGTGCCAGCAGCTGGACTAGCGGGGGGTTGGGCACCGGGGAGCTGTTTTTT | CASSWTSGGLGTGELFF
TRBJ2-2 | TRBV29-1 | TRBD1 | - | TGCAGCGTGGGACAGGGGGCCACCGGGGAGCTGTTTTTT | CSVGQGATGELFF
TRBJ1-1 | TRBV7-9 | TRBD1 | - | TGTGCCAGCAGCTTAGTGCCGGGACAGGGGCGGAACACTGAAGCTTTCTTT | CASSLVPGQGRNTEAFF
TRBJ2-2 | TRBV4-2 | - | - | TGTGCCAGCAGCCAAGTTCGGACAGAGGGTAACACCGGGGAGCTGTTTTTT | CASSQVRTEGNTGELFF
TRBJ2-2 | TRBV5-1 | TRBD1 | - | TGCGCCAGCAGCTCCGGGACAGGGGTTACCGGGGAGCTGTTTTTT | CASSSGTGVTGELFF
TRBJ1-1 | TRBV5-1 | - | once | TGCGCCAGCAGCCCGCGACCCCGTTGGGGGGGTGAAGCTTTCTTT | CASSPRPRWGGEAFF
TRBJ2-3 | TRBV16 | - | - | TGTGCCAGCAGCCTCAAAGTCGTGCAGGGGACAGATACGCAGTATTTT | CASSLKVVQGTDTQYF
TRBJ1-2 | TRBV10-1 | TRBD1 | many | TGCGCCAGCAGTAGCGACAGGGGAGACGAGTACTATGGCTACACCTTC | CASSSDRGDEYYGYTF
TRBJ2-2 | TRBV15 | TRBD2 | - | TGTGCCACCAGCAGAGATCTTCCGAAGCGGGGGGGAAACACCGGGGAGCTGTTTTTT | CATSRDLPKRGGNTGELFF